This is a list of T cell receptor beta chains from one sample in a study of technical replicates of blood from several donors. Assay: immunoSEQ multiplex PCR; the TCRdb copy retains only in-frame clones and omits some. The sample shows more than 90,000 clones, about 94% of them seen only once. Sequencing was performed on T cells isolated from PBMCs. The receptors originated from a human donor in good health. The CDR3 runs from the conserved cysteine through the conserved F or W. A D gene is named only where the DNA matches it firmly. The listing skips clone size in some rows; elsewhere it reads once, few, many or a size class.

cdr3_aa,cdr3_nt,d_call,clone_size,v_call,j_call
CASSQFGGMNTEAFF,TGTGCCAGCAGCCAATTCGGGGGAATGAACACTGAAGCTTTCTTT,NA,NA,TRBV14,TRBJ1-1
CASSFGRADGEQFF,TGTGCCAGCAGCTTCGGCAGGGCCGACGGTGAGCAGTTCTTC,NA,NA,TRBV7-9,TRBJ2-1
CSVVSGTGANVLTF,TGCAGCGTTGTTTCCGGTACTGGGGCCAACGTCCTGACTTTC,NA,NA,TRBV29-1,TRBJ2-6
CASSIGILAGDAYNEQFF,TGTGCCAGTAGTATAGGGATCCTAGCGGGAGATGCCTACAATGAGCAGTTCTTC,TRBD2,once,TRBV19,TRBJ2-1
CASSYSRRIIEKLFF,TGTGCCAGCAGTTACTCGAGGCGAATAATAGAAAAACTGTTTTTT,NA,NA,TRBV6-5,TRBJ1-4
CASSDPGSTYEQYF,TGCGCCAGCAGCGACCCAGGGTCCACCTACGAGCAGTACTTC,NA,NA,TRBV10-1,TRBJ2-7
CASTGRGTPRQETQYF,TGTGCCAGTACCGGGAGGGGGACCCCCCGGCAAGAGACCCAGTACTTC,TRBD2,NA,TRBV19,TRBJ2-5
CASSLGLALYEQYF,TGTGCCAGCAGCTTGGGACTAGCGTTATACGAGCAGTACTTC,TRBD2,NA,TRBV5-8,TRBJ2-7
CASSLGQSLSGNTIYF,TGTGCCAGCAGTTTGGGACAGAGTCTCTCTGGAAACACCATATATTTT,TRBD1,NA,TRBV6-5,TRBJ1-3
CASSQGTGLAKNIQYF,TGTGCCAGCAGCCAAGGGACAGGGCTAGCCAAAAACATTCAGTACTTC,TRBD1,NA,TRBV2,TRBJ2-4
CSVRPLLADTQYF,TGCAGCGTAAGACCGCTACTAGCAGATACGCAGTATTTT,NA,NA,TRBV29-1,TRBJ2-3
CASMDSRYRSYNSPLHF,TGTGCCAGTATGGATAGCAGATACCGCTCCTATAATTCACCCCTCCACTTT,NA,NA,TRBV19,TRBJ1-6
CATSTDITRGGRKYSNQPQHF,TGTGCCACCAGCACAGATATAACCCGGGGAGGGAGGAAATATAGCAATCAGCCCCAGCATTTT,NA,NA,TRBV15,TRBJ1-5
CASSDRVWYF,TGTGCCAGCAGTGACAGGGTTTGGTACTTC,NA,once,TRBV2,TRBJ2-7
CASSFLAGRGSTDTQYF,TGCGCCAGCAGCTTCCTAGCGGGACGAGGTAGCACAGATACGCAGTATTTT,TRBD2,NA,TRBV5-1,TRBJ2-3
CASSLSIGTEETQYF,TGCGCCAGCAGCTTATCGATTGGGACAGAAGAGACCCAGTACTTC,TRBD1,NA,TRBV5-1,TRBJ2-5
CSVEKDTRVDEQFF,TGCAGCGTTGAAAAAGACACCCGAGTTGATGAGCAGTTCTTC,NA,NA,TRBV29-1,TRBJ2-1
CATLSPGVADTQYF,TGTGCCACTCTCTCCCCGGGGGTCGCAGATACGCAGTATTTT,NA,once,TRBV6-5,TRBJ2-3
CASSAPPGDYNEQFF,TGTGCCAGCAGCGCCCCACCGGGAGACTACAATGAGCAGTTCTTC,NA,NA,TRBV9,TRBJ2-1
CATLKELAGENEQFF,TGTGCCACCCTTAAGGAACTAGCGGGAGAGAATGAGCAGTTCTTC,TRBD2,NA,TRBV27,TRBJ2-1
CASSSGQQNSPLHF,TGTGCCAGCAGCTCGGGACAGCAGAATTCACCCCTCCACTTT,TRBD1,NA,TRBV7-9,TRBJ1-6
CASFGLVGSTGELFF,TGTGCCAGTTTTGGACTAGTGGGGTCCACCGGGGAGCTGTTTTTT,TRBD2,NA,TRBV19,TRBJ2-2
CASSLANGGVTAYEQYF,TGTGCCAGCAGCTTAGCCAATGGGGGGGTCACGGCCTACGAGCAGTACTTC,TRBD2,NA,TRBV7-8,TRBJ2-7
CASSQERGSGAQPQHF,TGCGCCAGCAGCCAAGAGAGAGGGTCCGGAGCTCAGCCCCAGCATTTT,NA,NA,TRBV4-1,TRBJ1-5
CASSFSGFSYNEQFF,TGTGCCAGCAGTTTCTCAGGGTTCTCCTACAATGAGCAGTTCTTC,NA,NA,TRBV7-2,TRBJ2-1
CASSQNPAGTDTQYF,TGTGCCAGCAGTCAGAACCCGGCGGGCACAGATACGCAGTATTTT,NA,NA,TRBV2,TRBJ2-3